This passage covers 3 T cell receptor beta chains from one sample sequenced in a study of T cell changes during pregnancy in multiple sclerosis (dated by TCRdb to the late 2010s). The receptor library was made with the immunoSEQ multiplex PCR assay. This immuneACCESS table, as held by TCRdb, lists in-frame sequences with V and J called but not all clones. Of the missing ones, under half trace to an unresolved V gene in checked studies; the others have no known cause. The sample table holds 40,000 to 55,000 clones, of which approximately 89% were seen once. The top ten clonotypes cover approximately 2.9% of the sample. Here the sequenced sample was CD8+ T cells from peripheral blood mononuclear cells, taken in the second trimester of pregnancy. These receptors were obtained from a female donor with multiple sclerosis, enrolled in a pregnancy study.

The rearrangement joins TRBV7-6 to TRBJ2-1; TRBD1 might be the D (6 bases). This CDR3 region has 14 residues. Germline CDR1 reads SGHVS; CDR2 reads FNYEAQ. The V end lost 5 bases, the J end lost 6 bases, and 14 bases lay between the germline ends. CDR3 amino acids: CASSEQGLVNEQFF. The CDR3 bases are TGTGCCAGCAGCGAACAGGGTCTGGTCAATGAGCAGTTCTTC.

The chain carries TRBV4-3 and TRBJ1-2; D call uncertain. The CDR3 length is 15 residues. In germline, CDR1 is LGHNA, CDR2 YSLEER. V lost 1 base, J lost 1 base, and 10 bases lay in between. The CDR3 region is CASSQVAGNNYGYTF. The CDR3 DNA reads TGCGCCAGCAGCCAAGTAGCGGGGAATAACTATGGCTACACCTTC.

CDR3 in DNA: TGTGCCAGTAGTATTGAGGCGGGGGCCAACACAGATACGCAGTATTTT. Translating gives CASSIEAGANTDTQYF. V gene TRBV19 combines with J gene TRBJ2-3; D is possibly TRBD2 (7 bases). The germline CDR1 and CDR2 sequences are LNHDA and SQIVND (reference sequence). The CDR3 loop spans 16 amino acids. Trimming removed 3 bases from V and 2 bases from J, with 15 bases in between.